The T cell receptor beta chain described here comes from a study of cytomegalovirus exposure and HLA in healthy donors. The PCR ran on 60 Vbeta and 13 Jbeta primers. Some clones are missing from TCRdb's copy, which holds only in-frame ones; the method was immunoSEQ multiplex PCR. Of 85,000 to 100,000 clones in the sample, over 75% were seen once. Study findings and constraints: An Asian-associated ancestry cluster reportedly showed fewer N-insertions than the roughly 700-donor mean in a later analysis. For presence/absence analyses, sequencing depth was assumed to be roughly uniform across donors.

In regard to this clone: Its specificity is not known.

Trimming removed 0 bases from V and 3 bases from J; junction bases left unmatched: 4. CDR1 is LGHNA and CDR2 is YSLEER in the germline V gene. The CDR3 consists of 15 residues. The sequence derives from a man between 45 and 60 years old in good health and CMV-seropositive. Input material: PBMCs. The chain joins TRBV4-3 to TRBJ2-5, with 7 bases identical to TRBD2. The DNA of the CDR3 is TGCGCCAGCAGCCAAGAGTGGACTAGTAAAGAGACCCAGTACTTC. It encodes CASSQEWTSKETQYF.